The entry below describes one T cell receptor beta chain. This clonotype was found many times. Its antigen has not been determined. No qualities accompany the bases; no much larger clone lies one base away. Lymph node samples came from the axillary draining lymph nodes of breast cancer patients. CDR1 and CDR2 (LNHDA, SQIVND) derive from the germline V gene (reference sequence). V loses 7 bases, J loses 3 bases, and the germline ends lie 9 bases apart. Counted from cysteine to phenylalanine, this CDR3 has 13 amino acids. The CDR3 DNA has 39 bases and is translated from base 1. Sequencing used an Illumina HiSeq 2000. Multiplex PCR amplification was used to build the TCR beta chain libraries. The amplified TCR beta chain products were analyzed by high-throughput sequencing. In-frame beta chains were kept once TCRdb had trimmed the public reads at Q25 with fastp and called clones with MiXCR. One record per CDR3 amino acid sequence lists the most common genes and DNA. The sample table shows 200,000 or so distinct CDR3 sequences, and roughly 29% are seen once. The leading ten clones occupy 4.3% of the sample.

This specimen belongs to a study of breast tumors, draining lymph nodes, adjacent tissues listed by TCRdb under 2016. Regarding the research as a whole: The study compared TCR beta repertoires across tumor, adjacent nontumor tissue and axillary lymph nodes from breast cancer patients. The study was designed to assess the relationships and possible T-cell exchange between tumor, surrounding tissue and draining lymph node repertoires in human breast cancer.

The paper as a whole reports these results and caveats: In luminal-like breast cancer, tumor and nontumor tissue repertoires resembled each other significantly more than in basal-like breast cancer. The data were considered consistent with most tumor T cells being derived from the lymph node and subsequently expanding within tumor tissue. Tumor T-cell repertoires showed less diversity than lymph node repertoires and more diversity than nontumor tissue repertoires, and tumor T-cell repertoires showed preferential V and J gene usage. The conclusion that tumor T cells originate in lymph nodes was presented as consistent with a hypothesis rather than as directly demonstrated.

Recombination linked TRBV19 to TRBJ1-4, with the D gene too uncertain to name. What was sequenced was axillary lymph node tissue. This TCR was sampled from a female donor with breast cancer. Some clones in this sample may be carry-over from other donors' samples. The DNA reads as follows: TGTGCCAGTACTAACAGCCCTAATGAAAAACTGTTTTTT. Translated, it reads CASTNSPNEKLFF.